This T cell receptor beta chain was documented in a study of cytomegalovirus exposure and HLA in healthy donors. Trimming pared 0 bases from V and 2 bases from J, leaving 10 bases between. This CDR3 contains 16 residues. From germline, CDR1 is MGHRA and CDR2 YSYEKL. The PCR was carried out with 60 Vbeta primers and 13 Jbeta primers. TCRdb's table, derived via immunoSEQ multiplex PCR, lists solely in-frame clones and lacks some. The sample shows roughly 160,000 clones, about 72% of them seen only once. The chain couples TRBV4-1 to TRBJ1-4; tentatively, D is TRBD1 (6 bases). This receptor was obtained from a man aged 25 to 40 in good health and CMV-seropositive. Sequenced: PBMCs. The CDR3: CASSQEQGFTNEKLFF. The DNA of the CDR3 is TGCGCCAGCAGCCAAGAACAGGGATTTACTAATGAAAAACTGTTTTTT.